The source of this T cell receptor beta chain is a study of T cell changes during pregnancy in multiple sclerosis. Trimming removed 8 bases from V and 2 bases from J, with 6 bases in between. Germline V lookup: CDR1 SEHNR, CDR2 FQNEAQ (reference sequence). This CDR3 spans 12 amino acids. TCRdb's table, derived via immunoSEQ multiplex PCR, lists solely in-frame clones and lacks some. In the table there are 56,000 or so clones, around 94% of which are singletons. Sequences were derived from CD4+ T cells from peripheral blood mononuclear cells, sampled in the third trimester of pregnancy. The TCR was taken from a female donor with multiple sclerosis, enrolled in a pregnancy study. The V and J genes are TRBV7-9 and TRBJ1-4; D remains unclear. The CDR3 coding sequence is TGTGCCAGCTCTAGGACTAATGAAAAACTGTTTTTT. Amino acid sequence: CASSRTNEKLFF.